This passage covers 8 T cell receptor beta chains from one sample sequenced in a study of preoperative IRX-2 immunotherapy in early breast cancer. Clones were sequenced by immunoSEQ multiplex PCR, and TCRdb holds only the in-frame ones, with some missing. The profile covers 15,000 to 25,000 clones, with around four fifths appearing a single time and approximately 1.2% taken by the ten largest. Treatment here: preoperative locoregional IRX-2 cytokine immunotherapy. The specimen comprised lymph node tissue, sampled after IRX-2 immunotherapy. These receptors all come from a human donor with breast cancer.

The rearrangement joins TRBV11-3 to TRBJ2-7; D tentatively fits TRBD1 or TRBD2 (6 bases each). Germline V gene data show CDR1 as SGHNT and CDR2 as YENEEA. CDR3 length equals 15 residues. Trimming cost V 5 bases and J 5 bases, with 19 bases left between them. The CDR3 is CASSPGGGLFHEQYF. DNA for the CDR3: TGTGCCAGCAGCCCCGGAGGGGGTTTGTTCCACGAGCAGTACTTC.

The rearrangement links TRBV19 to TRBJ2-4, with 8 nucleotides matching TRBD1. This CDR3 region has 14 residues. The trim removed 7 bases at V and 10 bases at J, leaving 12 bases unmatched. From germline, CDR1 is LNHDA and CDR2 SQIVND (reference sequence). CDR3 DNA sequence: TGTGCCAGTACTTTTCTAGGACAGGGCGGGATTCAGTACTTC. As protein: CASTFLGQGGIQYF. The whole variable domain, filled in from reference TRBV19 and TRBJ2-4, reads DGGITQSPKYLFRKEGQNVTLSCEQNLNHDAMYWYRQDPGQGLRLIYYSQIVNDFQKGDIAEGYSVSREKKESFPLTVTSAQKNPTAFYLCASTFLGQGGIQYFGAGTRLSVL.

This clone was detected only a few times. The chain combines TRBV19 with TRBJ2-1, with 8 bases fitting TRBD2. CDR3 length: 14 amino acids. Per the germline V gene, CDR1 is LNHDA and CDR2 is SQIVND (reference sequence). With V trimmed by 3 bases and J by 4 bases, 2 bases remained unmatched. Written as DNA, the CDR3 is TGTGCCAGTAGTATCCAGCGGGAGTACAATGAGCAGTTCTTC. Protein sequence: CASSIQREYNEQFF.

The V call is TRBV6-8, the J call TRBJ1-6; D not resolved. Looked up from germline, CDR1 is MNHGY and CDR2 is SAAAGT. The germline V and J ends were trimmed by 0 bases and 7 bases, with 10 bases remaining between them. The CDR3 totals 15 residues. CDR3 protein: CASSYSSQDNSPLHF. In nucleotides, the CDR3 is TGTGCCAGCAGTTACTCGAGTCAGGACAATTCACCCCTCCACTTT.

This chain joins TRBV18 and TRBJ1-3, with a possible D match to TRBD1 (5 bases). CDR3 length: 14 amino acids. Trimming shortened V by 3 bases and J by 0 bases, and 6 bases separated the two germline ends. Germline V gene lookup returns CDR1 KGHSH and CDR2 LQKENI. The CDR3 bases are TGTGCCAGCTCACCTGACAGCTCTGGAAACACCATATATTTT. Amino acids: CASSPDSSGNTIYF.

The CDR3 nucleotides read TGTGCCAGCATAGGACAGGGGGCGTCCGGGGAGCTGTTTTTT. Encoded protein: CASIGQGASGELFF. This chain connects TRBV9 to TRBJ2-2, with 11 bases that match TRBD1. The CDR3 covers 14 residues. The germline V gene encodes CDR1 SGDLS and CDR2 YYNGEE. Trimming took 6 bases from V and 6 from J; bases not matched to a gene: 4.

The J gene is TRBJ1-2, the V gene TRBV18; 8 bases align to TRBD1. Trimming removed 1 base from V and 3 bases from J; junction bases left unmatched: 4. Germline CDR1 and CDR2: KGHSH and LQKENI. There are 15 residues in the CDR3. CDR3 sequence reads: CASSPLDRGDYGYTF. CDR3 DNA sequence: TGTGCCAGCTCACCACTAGACAGGGGAGACTATGGCTACACCTTC.

The CDR3 protein is CASSIREMSSGANVLTF. DNA for the CDR3: TGTGCCAGCAGTATCCGGGAGATGAGCTCTGGGGCCAACGTCCTGACTTTC. This sequence joins TRBV7-7 and TRBJ2-6; D is possibly TRBD2 (6 bases). Per germline, CDR1 SSHAT and CDR2 FNYEAQ (reference sequence). Trimming took 6 bases from V and 0 from J, leaving 15 bases between them. The CDR3 is 17 residues long.